This entry concerns a single TCR beta chain. Its specificity is not known. The V gene's germline CDR1 is SGHDN and CDR2 FVKESK. The trim removed 1 base at V and 15 bases at J, leaving 9 bases unmatched. The CDR3 contains 15 residues. The source of the sample is a study of cytomegalovirus exposure and HLA in healthy donors. Whole-study findings and limits: The productive fraction for most TCR beta V segments was about 87% or about 30% in an earlier analysis.

It was with 60 Vbeta and 13 Jbeta primers that the PCR ran. Only in-frame clones appear in the TCRdb table, and some are missing; sequencing was by immunoSEQ multiplex PCR. The data show approximately 160,000 clones, with 68% seen just once and less than 5% held by the top ten. The chain employs TRBV14 and TRBJ1-4; 12 positions match TRBD1. The sample consisted of PBMCs. The source is a woman aged 18-30 years in good health and CMV-seropositive. The CDR3 nucleotides read TGTGCCAGCAGCCAAGTCTCCGGGACAGGGGGCAAAGTGTTTTTT. It translates to CASSQVSGTGGKVFF.